The rows below give T cell receptor beta chains drawn from one sample of a study of PD-L1 blockade in urothelial cancer. Only in-frame clones appear in the TCRdb table, and some are missing; sequencing was by immunoSEQ multiplex PCR. The data contain about 74,000 clones, roughly 84% of them singletons. Specimen: PBMCs, collected around atezolizumab (anti-PD-L1) treatment. The source is a man between 70 and 80 years old with urothelial cancer. CDR3s include the opening cysteine and the closing phenylalanine or tryptophan. The D gene is left open where the match is weak. Only some rows state a clone size, as once, few, many or a class for expanded clones.

CDR3 length	V gene	J gene	clone size	D gene	CDR3 protein	CDR3 DNA
17	TRBV4-1	TRBJ2-1	.	TRBD2	CASSAPSGTRGYNEQFF	TGCGCCAGCAGCGCGCCCTCCGGGACTAGGGGCTACAATGAGCAGTTCTTC
16	TRBV18	TRBJ1-1	.	.	CASSPFGGRGDTEAFF	TGTGCCAGCTCACCATTCGGGGGGCGAGGGGACACTGAAGCTTTCTTT
12	TRBV9	TRBJ1-1	.	.	CASSVGGPEAFF	TGTGCCAGCAGCGTAGGGGGGCCTGAAGCTTTCTTT
15	TRBV11-2	TRBJ2-1	.	.	CASSLGRGRYNEQFF	TGTGCCAGCAGCTTAGGGCGGGGCCGTTACAATGAGCAGTTCTTC
16	TRBV6-1	TRBJ2-7	.	.	CASSEGLPAGYYEQYF	TGTGCCAGCAGTGAAGGCCTCCCGGCGGGATACTACGAGCAGTACTTC
16	TRBV5-1	TRBJ1-3	.	.	CASSLGAGSSGNTIYF	TGCGCCAGCAGCTTGGGGGCAGGGTCAAGTGGAAACACCATATATTTT
13	TRBV19	TRBJ2-7	.	TRBD2	CAVGSGSPGEQYF	TGTGCCGTGGGTAGCGGGAGTCCGGGGGAGCAGTACTTC
16	TRBV10-1	TRBJ2-1	.	TRBD1	CASSGADRGNYNEQFF	TGCGCCAGCAGTGGGGCTGACAGGGGGAATTACAATGAGCAGTTCTTC
15	TRBV9	TRBJ1-2	.	.	CASSTGTSANYGYTF	TGTGCCAGCAGCACAGGGACGTCCGCTAACTATGGCTACACCTTC
14	TRBV28	TRBJ2-4	.	TRBD2	CASSQTSGGLSKYF	TGTGCCAGCAGTCAGACTAGCGGGGGCCTCTCGAAATACTTC
10	TRBV6-4	TRBJ1-1	.	.	CASHRAEAFF	TGTGCCAGCCACAGGGCCGAAGCTTTCTTT
15	TRBV6-5	TRBJ2-7	once	TRBD1	CASSYSTGGTYEQYF	TGTGCCAGCAGTTACTCGACAGGGGGCACCTACGAGCAGTACTTC
16	TRBV12-2	TRBJ1-1	.	.	CASRLGHRDTHTEAFF	TGTGCAAGTCGCTTAGGGCACCGGGACACACACACTGAAGCTTTCTTT
15	TRBV19	TRBJ1-5	.	.	CASSPTGRVQQPQHF	TGTGCCAGTAGCCCCACGGGCAGGGTACAGCAGCCCCAGCATTTT
13	TRBV2	TRBJ1-4	.	.	CASSGRGNEKLFF	TGTGCCAGCAGTGGCCGGGGGAATGAAAAACTGTTTTTT
16	TRBV28	TRBJ1-1	.	TRBD1	CASSLLWTGRNTEAFF	TGTGCCAGCAGTCTTCTTTGGACAGGCCGTAACACTGAAGCTTTCTTT
16	TRBV9	TRBJ2-3	.	.	CASSVGGRGGTDTQYF	TGTGCCAGCAGCGTCGGGGGTAGGGGAGGAACAGATACGCAGTATTTT
15	TRBV9	TRBJ2-1	.	.	CASSHDSLIYNEQFF	TGTGCCAGCAGCCATGACTCATTAATCTACAATGAGCAGTTCTTC
16	TRBV11-2	TRBJ2-1	.	TRBD2	CASSLELAGGTNEQFF	TGTGCCAGCAGCTTAGAACTAGCGGGAGGGACTAATGAGCAGTTCTTC
16	TRBV5-1	TRBJ1-1	.	TRBD1	CASSKETTGGRTEAFF	TGCGCCAGCAGCAAAGAAACGACAGGGGGCCGCACTGAAGCTTTCTTT
14	TRBV9	TRBJ2-3	.	TRBD2	CASRGGAETDTQYF	TGTGCCAGCCGGGGGGGGGCTGAGACAGATACGCAGTATTTT
16	TRBV19	TRBJ2-1	.	.	CASSSGTLNSYNEQFF	TGTGCCAGTAGTAGCGGGACGCTCAACTCCTACAATGAGCAGTTCTTC
14	TRBV7-2	TRBJ2-1	once	.	CASSFPAGAVEQFF	TGTGCCAGCAGCTTTCCAGCGGGTGCCGTAGAGCAGTTCTTC
15	TRBV15	TRBJ1-4	.	.	CATSRDPQGDEKLFF	TGTGCCACCAGCAGAGATCCTCAGGGCGATGAAAAACTGTTTTTT
15	TRBV6-1	TRBJ2-2	once	TRBD1	CASRRTGGNTGELFF	TGTGCCAGCAGACGGACAGGGGGTAATACCGGGGAGCTGTTTTTT
16	TRBV9	TRBJ2-3	.	.	CASSVGQISSTDTQYF	TGTGCCAGCAGCGTAGGGCAGATCTCTAGCACAGATACGCAGTATTTT
15	TRBV11-3	TRBJ1-1	.	.	CASISVLSGCTEAFF	TGTGCCAGCATCTCGGTCCTTTCGGGTTGCACTGAAGCTTTCTTT
16	TRBV9	TRBJ2-5	few	TRBD2	CASSVDGAGVKETQYF	TGTGCCAGCAGCGTAGACGGCGCGGGAGTCAAGGAGACCCAGTACTTC
13	TRBV18	TRBJ1-1	few	.	CASSPPGPTEAFF	TGTGCCAGCTCACCACCGGGGCCCACTGAAGCTTTCTTT
15	TRBV10-2	TRBJ1-5	.	.	CASSESGGGNQPQHF	TGCGCCAGCAGTGAGTCGGGGGGGGGCAATCAGCCCCAGCATTTT
18	TRBV4-1	TRBJ2-1	once	TRBD2	CASSRVESLAGVDNEQFF	TGCGCCAGCAGCCGCGTCGAGTCTCTAGCGGGAGTAGACAATGAGCAGTTCTTC
15	TRBV28	TRBJ1-4	.	.	CASSSRRRTNEKLFF	TGTGCCAGCAGTTCCCGGCGGCGGACTAATGAAAAACTGTTTTTT
16	TRBV5-1	TRBJ2-3	.	TRBD2	CASSPGASGGTDTQYF	TGCGCCAGCAGCCCCGGCGCTAGCGGGGGCACAGATACGCAGTATTTT
18	TRBV28	TRBJ2-5	.	.	CASSLYPPPASAQETQYF	TGTGCCAGCAGTTTATACCCCCCCCCGGCTAGCGCACAAGAGACCCAGTACTTC
15	TRBV19	TRBJ2-7	.	TRBD1	CASSTPGQGLWEQYF	TGTGCCAGTAGTACGCCGGGACAGGGGTTATGGGAGCAGTACTTC
14	TRBV18	TRBJ2-2	.	.	CASSLTGNTGELFF	TGTGCCAGCTCACTTACAGGGAATACCGGGGAGCTGTTTTTT
17	TRBV5-5	TRBJ2-2	.	TRBD1	CASSYGAGTGVTGELFF	TGTGCCAGCAGCTATGGCGCGGGGACAGGGGTCACCGGGGAGCTGTTTTTT
16	TRBV5-1	TRBJ1-1	.	.	CASSRGRGVMNTEAFF	TGCGCCAGCAGCAGGGGCAGGGGTGTAATGAACACTGAAGCTTTCTTT
14	TRBV9	TRBJ2-5	.	.	CASSQEAYQETQYF	TGTGCCAGCAGCCAAGAGGCGTACCAAGAGACCCAGTACTTC
16	TRBV28	TRBJ1-3	.	.	CASSLFRWRAGNTIYF	TGTGCCAGCAGTTTATTTAGATGGAGGGCTGGAAACACCATATATTTT
14	TRBV7-9	TRBJ2-5	.	.	CASSLGTASETQYF	TGTGCCAGCAGCTTAGGGACAGCATCCGAGACCCAGTACTTC
8	TRBV28	TRBJ2-7	.	.	CATSEQYF	TGTGCCACCTCCGAGCAGTACTTC
16	TRBV5-1	TRBJ2-1	.	.	CASSLGGPSGYNEQFF	TGCGCCAGCAGCCTCGGGGGGCCTAGCGGATACAATGAGCAGTTCTTC
18	TRBV4-1	TRBJ2-6	.	.	CASSQTVLGGTGANVLTF	TGCGCCAGCAGCCAAACCGTGCTGGGGGGTACTGGGGCCAACGTCCTGACTTTC
14	TRBV6-6	TRBJ1-5	.	.	CASSSRQAAQPQHF	TGTGCCAGCAGTTCCCGCCAGGCAGCCCAGCCCCAGCATTTT
20	TRBV29-1	TRBJ2-5	.	TRBD2	CSAWTSGNNPRGIPQETQYF	TGCAGCGCTTGGACTAGCGGGAACAACCCGAGAGGGATTCCACAAGAGACCCAGTACTTC
15	TRBV5-1	TRBJ2-1	.	TRBD2	CASSPGLAGVNEQFF	TGCGCCAGCAGCCCGGGACTAGCGGGAGTTAATGAGCAGTTCTTC
16	TRBV10-3	TRBJ2-2	few	.	CAISESRGMDTGELFF	TGTGCCATCAGTGAGTCAAGAGGGATGGACACCGGGGAGCTGTTTTTT
12	TRBV28	TRBJ1-1	once	.	CASSPRSGTPLF	TGTGCCAGCAGTCCCCGTTCTGGTACTCCTCTCTTT
14	TRBV27	TRBJ1-6	once	.	CASSLVQGNSPLHF	TGTGCCAGCAGTTTGGTACAGGGTAATTCACCCCTCCACTTT
19	TRBV5-1	TRBJ1-3	.	TRBD1	CASSTGTAQRAYSGNTIYF	TGCGCCAGCAGCACGGGGACAGCTCAAAGGGCCTACTCTGGAAACACCATATATTTT
14	TRBV7-9	TRBJ2-7	once	.	CASSLKGVNHEQYF	TGTGCCAGCAGCTTAAAAGGGGTCAACCACGAGCAGTACTTC
16	TRBV7-6	TRBJ2-3	.	TRBD2	CASSLVLAGYTDTQYF	TGTGCCAGCAGCTTAGTACTAGCGGGATACACAGATACGCAGTATTTT
16	TRBV2	TRBJ1-5	.	.	CASSEAGGGGNQPQHF	TGTGCCAGCAGTGAAGCAGGTGGAGGGGGCAATCAGCCCCAGCATTTT
14	TRBV5-1	TRBJ2-7	.	.	CASSRRTSVYEQYF	TGCGCCAGCAGCCGAAGGACATCTGTCTACGAGCAGTACTTC
15	TRBV7-8	TRBJ2-7	.	.	CASSLAAGLFYEQYF	TGTGCCAGCAGCTTAGCCGCGGGACTCTTCTACGAGCAGTACTTC
14	TRBV25-1	TRBJ2-7	few	.	CASSGRGHASEQYF	TGTGCCAGCAGTGGACGAGGACATGCCTCCGAGCAGTACTTC
14	TRBV18	TRBJ2-1	.	TRBD1	CASSPRTGDHEQFF	TGTGCCAGCTCACCACGAACAGGGGACCATGAGCAGTTCTTC
14	TRBV9	TRBJ2-7	once	TRBD2	CASSGSGTSYEQYF	TGTGCCAGCAGCGGTAGCGGGACCTCCTACGAGCAGTACTTC